This T cell receptor (beta chain) stems from a study of CD8 T cells in ankylosing spondylitis (dated by TCRdb to 2016 to 2017). For context, the study as a whole: The study set out to find disease-linked TCR variants by profiling T cell receptor beta repertoires in ankylosing spondylitis patients and healthy donors. Peripheral blood was sampled, and synovial fluid was also collected from ankylosing spondylitis patients. The whole study cohort included about a hundred healthy donors and 25 ankylosing spondylitis patients. Findings and caveats that apply to the study as a whole: The disease-linked clones showed a CD8+ phenotype and occurred at relatively low frequencies in peripheral blood. Significant enrichment of the disease-linked clones was reported in matched synovial fluid samples from ankylosing spondylitis patients. Some TCR beta motif variants had previously been reported in synovial fluid and blood of reactive arthritis patients, which suggested common disease-initiation mechanisms. A TCR beta motif of fewer than 10 highly homologous amino acid variants appeared characteristic of blood from ankylosing spondylitis patients.

V and J lose 5 bases and 6 bases, and a span of 23 bases separates them. The germline V gene (reference sequence) yields DFQATT for CDR1 and SNEGSKA for CDR2. The CDR3 runs 16 amino acids, cysteine and phenylalanine included. Kept here is only the CDR3 DNA, which spans 48 bases and is read in frame from base 1. The sequencer listed for this sample is Illumina HiSeq 2500. Quantitative 5'-RACE with molecular barcodes was the method used to prepare the TCR beta libraries. Under the source paper's analysis protocol: A new computational method, built on a probabilistic model of VDJ rearrangement, was used to identify disease-linked TCR variants. The raw public data were reprocessed by TCRdb itself: fastp quality trimming at Q25, MiXCR clonotype calling, in-frame beta chains only. A single entry per CDR3 protein holds the most common genes and DNA from its merged rows. Here the V and J calls rest on TCRdb's processing, not on the authors' analysis. This sample holds tens of thousands of distinct CDR3 sequences; approximately 5.3% were observed only once. Approximately 2% of the sample comes from the top ten.

This clonotype came up many times. There is no known antigen for this receptor. Qualities for individual bases were not recorded, and no much larger clone is one base off. The sequenced sample consisted of blood, either unsorted or a sorted T cell fraction (not recorded which). This receptor was identified in a male donor with ankylosing spondylitis or in good health (not recorded which). Recombination joined TRBV20-1 with TRBJ1-5; no D segment can be confidently identified. The DNA sequence reads TGCAGTGCTCCCATCGGGCAAACCTTATCGGGTCAGCCCCAGCATTTT. This sequence encodes CSAPIGQTLSGQPQHF.